The rows below give T cell receptor beta chains drawn from one sample of a study of post-analysis software for immune sequencing data. One entry per CDR3 protein results from TCRdb running MiXCR on the PCR reads. The table has about 770,000 distinct CDR3 sequences, approximately 44% seen once. The sequenced sample was blood. The receptors originated from a girl under 18 with multiple sclerosis. CDR3s include the opening cysteine and the closing phenylalanine or tryptophan.

>TRBV2|TRBJ2-1
CASSDWTSAEGDEQFF
>TRBV20-1|TRBJ2-1
CSARARTGKSYNEQFF
>TRBV4-1|TRBJ2-1
CASSQDPSGRAAREQFF
>TRBV28|TRBJ2-4
CASSLPHGKNIQYF
>TRBV20-1|TRBJ2-3
CSAGSSGRVSTDTQYF
>TRBV7-2|TRBJ1-2
CASSSGQGGIYGYTF
>TRBV11-2|TRBJ1-1
CASSLVPLWLGAFF
>TRBV20-1|TRBJ2-1
CSARRASGNEQFF
>TRBV7-2|TRBJ2-5
CASSSRTSGGAVEQYF
>TRBV20-1|TRBJ2-1
CSARVSQEQFF
>TRBV14|TRBJ2-1
CASSQVIGVPYNEQFF